What follows are 18 T cell receptor beta chains derived from one specimen sequenced in a study of T cell clonotyping in hematopoietic cell transplantation. Only in-frame clones appear in the TCRdb table, and some are missing; sequencing was by immunoSEQ multiplex PCR. The data hold just over 7,500 clones, with more than 90% observed a single time. The source material was PBMCs, sampled 180 days after allogeneic stem cell transplant. The origin of the receptors is a female patient aged 50 to 60 who had an allogeneic stem cell transplant from an unrelated donor, so the T cells may come from the graft donor. Some clones in this sample may be carry-over from other donors' samples.

The gene calls are TRBV18 and TRBJ1-2, with D possibly TRBD1 on 5 matching bases. Germline V lookup: CDR1 KGHSH, CDR2 LQKENI. There are 17 residues in the CDR3. The ends were cut back, 5 bases at V and 6 bases at J, with 25 bases in the middle. The CDR3 DNA follows: TGTGCCAGCTCATCTGCCGGGACGGATTCGATTCTAAATGGCTACACCTTC. Translating it yields CASSSAGTDSILNGYTF. Together with reference TRBV18 and TRBJ1-2, the CDR3 gives the full variable domain: NAGVMQNPRHLVRRRGQEARLRCSPMKGHSHVYWYRQLPEEGLKFMVYLQKENIIDESGMPKERFSAEFPKEGPSILRIQQVVRGDSAAYFCASSSAGTDSILNGYTFGSGTRLTVV.

CDR3 in amino acids: CASSRGGGTEAFF. CDR3 nucleotides: TGTGCCAGTAGTAGGGGAGGGGGCACTGAAGCTTTCTTT. The chain has TRBV19 and TRBJ1-1; tentatively, D is TRBD1 (6 bases). V was cut by 4 bases and J by 4 bases, with 10 bases left in between. Germline loops: CDR1 LNHDA, CDR2 SQIVND (reference sequence). The CDR3 totals 13 residues.

This rearrangement joins TRBV6-1 to TRBJ1-5; D might be TRBD1 (6 bases). The CDR3 totals 13 residues. V was clipped by 6 bases and J by 5 bases, with 11 bases between them. The germline gives CDR1 MNHNS, CDR2 SASEGT. The CDR3 DNA sequence: TGTGCCAGCAGAGGACAGCTCGATCAGCCCCAGCATTTT. Translation gives CASRGQLDQPQHF.

V usage is TRBV30 and J usage is TRBJ1-2, with TRBD1 identical over 11 bases. From germline, CDR1 is GTSNPN and CDR2 SVGIG (reference sequence). The CDR3 is 13 residues long. Trimming at V came to 4 bases and at J to 7 bases, leaving 5 bases not matched to a gene. CDR3 sequence (DNA): TGTGCCTGGACCAAGGACAGGGGGCTTGGCTACACCTTC. Translated, it gives CAWTKDRGLGYTF.

The rearrangement links TRBV5-1 to TRBJ2-2; no reliable D call. The CDR3 is 13 residues long. Germline CDR1 and CDR2: SGHRS and YFSETQ. V dropped 4 bases and J dropped 0 bases, with 4 bases sitting between them. CDR3 sequence (DNA): TGCGCCAGCAGCCGGACGAACACCGGGGAGCTGTTTTTT. The encoded protein is CASSRTNTGELFF.

The V and J genes are TRBV19 and TRBJ2-6, with D possibly matching TRBD1 (6 bases). In germline, CDR1 is LNHDA, CDR2 SQIVND (reference sequence). The CDR3 spans 13 residues. The germline V and J ends were trimmed by 3 bases and 9 bases, with 9 bases remaining between them. The CDR3 here is CASSIDRNNVLTF. The CDR3 coding sequence is TGTGCCAGTAGTATCGACAGGAACAACGTCCTGACTTTC.

The V call is TRBV5-1, the J call TRBJ1-4; 10 bases match TRBD1. The CDR3 loop spans 15 amino acids. J was trimmed by 5 bases and V by 0 bases; bases with no gene match: 1. The V gene's germline CDR1 is SGHRS and CDR2 YFSETQ. The CDR3 is CASSLAGQGNEKLFF. CDR3 DNA: TGCGCCAGCAGCTTGGCGGGACAGGGGAATGAAAAACTGTTTTTT.

The CDR3 nucleotides read TGTGCCAGCAGCTTGTCTGGGGATGGAAACACCATATATTTT. As protein: CASSLSGDGNTIYF. The chain carries TRBV5-8 and TRBJ1-3, with D hard to call. This CDR3 is 14 amino acids long. V shed 1 base and J shed 3 bases, with 8 bases lying between them. The germline V gene encodes CDR1 SGHTS and CDR2 YDEGEE. The entire variable domain, with the rest obtained from reference TRBV5-8 and TRBJ1-3, is as follows: EAGVTQSPTHLIKTRGQQATLRCSPISGHTSVYWYQQALGLGLQFLLWYDEGEERNRGNFPPRFSGRQFPNYSSELNVNALELEDSALYLCASSLSGDGNTIYFGEGSWLTVV.

The V and J genes are TRBV6-5 and TRBJ1-4; D perhaps matches TRBD1 (5 bases). The CDR3 spans 14 residues. CDR1 and CDR2 (germline): MNHEY, SVGAGI. V was pared by 6 bases and J by 4 bases, with 12 bases between. CDR3 sequence reads: CASRQGRGNEKLFF. The CDR3 coding sequence is TGTGCCAGCAGGCAGGGACGGGGTAATGAAAAACTGTTTTTT.

The rearrangement links TRBV7-2 to TRBJ1-1; D is perhaps TRBD1 (6 bases). V was cut by 6 bases and J by 2 bases, with 16 bases left in between. This CDR3 region has 15 residues. Germline V gene data show CDR1 as SGHTA and CDR2 as FQGNSA. The CDR3 loop reads CASRAYRASNTEAFF. The CDR3 DNA is TGTGCCAGCAGAGCTTACAGGGCCTCAAACACTGAAGCTTTCTTT.

The chain employs TRBV18 and TRBJ1-6; no reliable D call. The CDR3 length is 14 residues. Germline CDR1 reads KGHSH; CDR2 reads LQKENI. Trimming took 3 bases from V and 8 from J, leaving 11 bases between them. The CDR3 loop reads CASSPTSQDSPLHF. CDR3 bases: TGTGCCAGCTCACCTACCTCTCAGGATTCACCCCTCCACTTT.

This clone was seen a single time. The chain links TRBV9 to TRBJ1-1; possibly TRBD1 for D (6 bases). The CDR3 extends over 14 amino acids. V was shortened by 0 bases and J by 1 base, with 7 bases between the two germline ends. CDR1 and CDR2 from the germline V gene are SGDLS and YYNGEE. The CDR3 nucleotides are TGTGCCAGCAGCGTAGCAGGGGCGAACACTGAAGCTTTCTTT. Amino acid sequence: CASSVAGANTEAFF.

The chain combines TRBV2 with TRBJ2-3, with D possibly matching TRBD1 (6 bases). V shed 4 bases and J shed 2 bases, with 16 bases lying between them. Germline CDR1 SNHLY, CDR2 FYNNEI. The CDR3 has 16 residues. The CDR3 loop reads CASSGPAGVYTDTQYF. Written as DNA, the CDR3 is TGTGCCAGCAGTGGCCCGGCAGGGGTATACACAGATACGCAGTATTTT. Supplemented by reference TRBV2 and TRBJ2-3, the full variable domain reads EPEVTQTPSHQVTQMGQEVILRCVPISNHLYFYWYRQILGQKVEFLVSFYNNEISEKSEIFDDQFSVERPDGSNFTLKIRSTKLEDSAMYFCASSGPAGVYTDTQYFGPGTRLTVL.

The chain joins TRBV29-1 to TRBJ2-3; 9 nucleotides align to TRBD1. The V segment lost 6 bases and the J segment 1 base; nucleotides outside the gene matches: 5. CDR3 size: 14 residues. CDR1 and CDR2 (germline): SQVTM, ANQGSEA. The chain's CDR3 is CSVLRDRGTDTQYF. CDR3 nucleotides: TGCAGCGTGCTCCGGGACAGGGGCACAGATACGCAGTATTTT.

The chain employs TRBV11-3 and TRBJ1-1; no definite D call. Trimming pared 1 base from V and 9 bases from J, leaving 12 bases between. Germline CDR1 is SGHNT and CDR2 is YENEEA. The CDR3 is 13 amino acids. CDR3 in DNA: TGTGCCAGCAGCTTAGCCCGCGATACCCAAGCTTTCTTT. Amino acids: CASSLARDTQAFF.

The chain employs TRBV25-1 and TRBJ1-4; D remains ambiguous. Trimming took 8 bases from V and 6 from J, leaving 19 bases between them. The CDR3 has 15 amino acids. The germline CDR1 and CDR2 sequences are MGHDK and SYGVNS. The CDR3 is CASVGAGWEYEKLFF. The CDR3 coding sequence is TGTGCCAGCGTCGGTGCAGGATGGGAATATGAAAAACTGTTTTTT.

V usage is TRBV19 and J usage is TRBJ2-7; 9 bases map to TRBD1. CDR1 and CDR2 (germline): LNHDA, SQIVND (reference sequence). The CDR3 is made up of 14 amino acids. J lost 5 bases, V lost 5 bases, and 7 bases had no gene match. CDR3 DNA sequence: TGTGCCAGTAGTCTCGAGGGACAGGGTAACGAGCAGTACTTC. Translation gives CASSLEGQGNEQYF.

This clone was detected only once. The V and J genes are TRBV19 and TRBJ1-1; TRBD1 matches at 9 bases. Germline CDR1 reads LNHDA; CDR2 reads SQIVND (reference sequence). V dropped 10 bases and J dropped 4; count of bases not matched to a gene: 13. This CDR3 is built from 15 residues. The CDR3 reads CATRTLGTGLTEAFF. The CDR3 DNA is TGTGCCACCCGGACCTTGGGGACAGGGCTCACTGAAGCTTTCTTT.